The sequence of this TCR beta chain was determined in a study of cytomegalovirus exposure and HLA in healthy donors. General study results and limits: Among the most significant clusters, several appeared linked to common viral pathogens in a later analysis.

The primer mix had 60 Vbeta and 13 Jbeta primers. Profiling relied on immunoSEQ multiplex PCR, and the TCRdb table lists in-frame clones only, not all of them. The sample holds 160,000 or so clones, 65% to 85% seen once. The CDR3 loop spans 16 amino acids. From germline, CDR1 is LGHNA and CDR2 YNFKEQ. Comment on this clone: What it binds is not known. At one end, the junction sequence differs from germline, possibly due to a read error.

The rearrangement joins TRBV4-2 to TRBJ2-2; 7 bases line up with TRBD2. The sequenced material came from PBMCs. This receptor was taken from a man between 60 and 75 years old in good health and CMV-seronegative. Here the CDR3 reads CASSQGPSGVTGGLFF. The CDR3 DNA reads as TGTGCCAGCAGCCAAGGGCCTAGCGGAGTCACCGGGGGGCTGTTTTTT.